This TCR beta chain emerged from a study of cytomegalovirus exposure and HLA in healthy donors. Study results and limitations: Across all donors, roughly uniform sequencing depth was an assumption of the presence/absence analyses. High sensitivity and specificity were reportedly achieved when the classifier diagnosed cytomegalovirus status.

Looked up from germline, CDR1 is MNHEY and CDR2 is SVGAGI. There are 14 residues in the CDR3. The V segment lost 2 bases and the J segment 1 base; nucleotides outside the gene matches: 0. A remark on this clone: What it binds is not known.

Primers included in the PCR were 60 Vbeta and 13 Jbeta primers. Method: immunoSEQ multiplex PCR; TCRdb's copy keeps in-frame clones and lacks some. The data show approximately 120,000 clones, around 78% seen once. The TCR originated in a man aged 40-55 years in good health and CMV-seronegative. The sample taken for sequencing was PBMCs. The chain is built from TRBV6-5 and TRBJ1-1, with 8 bases identical to TRBD1. This CDR3 is CASSYGQGNTEAFF. CDR3 nucleotides: TGTGCCAGCAGTTACGGACAGGGGAACACTGAAGCTTTCTTT.